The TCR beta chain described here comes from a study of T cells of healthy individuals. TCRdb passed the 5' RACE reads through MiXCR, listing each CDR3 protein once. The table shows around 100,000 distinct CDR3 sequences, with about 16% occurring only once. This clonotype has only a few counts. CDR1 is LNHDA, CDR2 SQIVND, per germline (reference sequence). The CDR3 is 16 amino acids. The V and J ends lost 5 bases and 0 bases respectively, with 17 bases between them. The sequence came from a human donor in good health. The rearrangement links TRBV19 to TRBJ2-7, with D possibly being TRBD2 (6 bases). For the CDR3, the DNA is TGTGCCAGTAGTGACACCCGGGGACTGCACTCCTACGAGCAGTACTTC. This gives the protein CASSDTRGLHSYEQYF.